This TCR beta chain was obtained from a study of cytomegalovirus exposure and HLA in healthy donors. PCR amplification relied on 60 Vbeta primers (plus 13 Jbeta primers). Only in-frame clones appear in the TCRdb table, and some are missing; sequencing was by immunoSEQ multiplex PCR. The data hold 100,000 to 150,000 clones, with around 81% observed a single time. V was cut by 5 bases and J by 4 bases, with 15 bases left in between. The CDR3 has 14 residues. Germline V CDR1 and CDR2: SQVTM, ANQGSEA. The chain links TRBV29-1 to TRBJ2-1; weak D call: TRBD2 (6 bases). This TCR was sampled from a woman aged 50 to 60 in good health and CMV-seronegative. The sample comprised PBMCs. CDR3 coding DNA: TGCAGCGTTCGAATGGTCGCGGGATACAATGAGCAGTTCTTC. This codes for CSVRMVAGYNEQFF.